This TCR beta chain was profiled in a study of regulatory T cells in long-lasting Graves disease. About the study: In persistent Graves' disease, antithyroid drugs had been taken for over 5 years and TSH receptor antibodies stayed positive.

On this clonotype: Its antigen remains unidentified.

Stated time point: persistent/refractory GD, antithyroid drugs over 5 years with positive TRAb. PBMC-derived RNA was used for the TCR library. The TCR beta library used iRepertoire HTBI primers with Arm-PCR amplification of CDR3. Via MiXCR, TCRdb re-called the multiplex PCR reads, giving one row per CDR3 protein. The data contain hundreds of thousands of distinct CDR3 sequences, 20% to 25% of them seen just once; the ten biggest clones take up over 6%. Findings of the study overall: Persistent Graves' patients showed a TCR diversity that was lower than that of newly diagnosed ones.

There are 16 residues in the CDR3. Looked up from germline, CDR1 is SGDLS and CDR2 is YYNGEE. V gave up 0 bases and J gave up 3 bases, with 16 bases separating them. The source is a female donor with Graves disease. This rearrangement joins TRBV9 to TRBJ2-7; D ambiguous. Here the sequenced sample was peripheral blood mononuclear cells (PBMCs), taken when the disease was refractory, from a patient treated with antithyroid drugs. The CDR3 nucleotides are TGTGCCAGCAGCGTAGGGTCTCAGGTCTTTGACTACGAGCAGTACTTC. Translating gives CASSVGSQVFDYEQYF.